This T cell receptor beta chain was obtained from a study of a mutant IDH1 vaccine in newly diagnosed glioma (dated by TCRdb to 2020 to 2023). Background for the entire study: Across visits V03 through V10, patients got a total of eight vaccinations, given in weeks 1, 3, 5, 7, 11, 15, 19 and 23. Vaccination began 4-6 weeks after radiotherapy alone, or alongside temozolomide cycles in the chemotherapy-containing groups. Of the approximately 35 treated patients, approximately 62% were male and approximately 38% were female, and the mean age was roughly 38 years. Prior to enrollment, standard therapy consisting of radiotherapy alone, temozolomide alone, or radiochemotherapy with temozolomide had been administered to patients, with the combination being received by most patients. Six visits were used for peripheral blood collection: V03 (baseline), V05, V07, V10, V12 and V13. For exploratory analyses, about 25 treated patients had longitudinal TCRB deep sequencing done wherever samples were available.

Library construction relied on the immunoSEQ multiplex PCR assay. Rearranged TCR beta chain sequences were amplified with the hsTCRB Kit following the manufacturer's protocol. TCRB libraries were sequenced on an Illumina MiSeq. In the authors' own workflow: The kit vendor's proprietary platform handled demultiplexing, trimming and gene mapping. Here the immuneACCESS table is served through TCRdb, limited to in-frame sequences with V and J called. Missing clones are a known gap in these copies; in checked studies unresolved V genes cover under half, and the rest lacks a known reason. V and J calls and clone size are copied from that table; D and trimming were computed from the DNA. This sample is represented by roughly 52,000 clones; 75% to 85% of them were singletons. The ten largest clones add up to under 8% of the sample. What the work shows at the level of the full study, not this receptor alone: Immune responses induced by the vaccine were seen in over 90% of patients across multiple MHC alleles. Availability determined which PBMC samples were chosen for TCRB deep sequencing. It was noted by the authors that analyses of patient blood samples could not be reproduced owing to sample limitations. No apparent relationship was observed between pseudoprogression and alterations in the top peripheral T cell clonotypes detected by TCRB sequencing.

A remark on this clone: Its antigen is currently not known. No base quality values were provided; no much bigger clone lies one nucleotide off.

V and J lose 4 bases and 6 bases, and a span of 15 bases separates them. CDR1 and CDR2 were assigned from the germline V gene as SNHLY and FYNNEI. CDR3 length: 15 amino acids, cysteine to phenylalanine. Solely the CDR3 DNA is kept, with 45 bases framed from the first base. The time point label here, explained by the study, means: week 23, last vaccination. Every vaccine dose consisted of 300 ug of a 20-mer mutant IDH1 peptide in Montanide, administered subcutaneously together with topical imiquimod. Newly diagnosed WHO grade 3 or 4 IDH1-mutant astrocytomas showing loss of nuclear ATRX were present in the donors. The samples were drawn from NOA16, a multicentre, single-arm, open-label phase I trial in Germany that tested a mutant IDH1 peptide vaccine in humans for the first time. Genomic DNA for TCRB sequencing was isolated from EDTA blood with the DNeasy Blood and Tissue Kit.

The material was PBMCs, obtained from a glioma patient whose treatment included an IDH1 peptide vaccine. The clonotype was recovered from a middle-aged man with glioma. The rearrangement joined TRBV2 to TRBJ2-2, with a weak D call of TRBD1 (6 bases match). The sequenced DNA: TGTGCCAGCAGTGGGTATTCAGGGGTCTCCGGGGAGCTGTTTTTT. This gives the protein CASSGYSGVSGELFF.